The present entry profiles one T cell receptor beta chain with its context. This entry comes from a study of blood T cell repertoires in COVID-19. Data came from immunoSEQ multiplex PCR; TCRdb stores just in-frame clones and leaves some out. The sample contains fewer than 200,000 clones, 75% to 80% of which appear only once. J lost 6 bases, V lost 6 bases, and 9 bases had no gene match. Per germline, CDR1 SQVTM and CDR2 ANQGSEA. The CDR3 length is 14 residues. V and J are TRBV29-1 and TRBJ2-1, with 9 nucleotides matching TRBD2. This clonotype was sampled from a woman aged 70-85 years with acute or convalescent COVID-19. The material sequenced was peripheral blood. CDR3 sequence (DNA): TGCAGCGTCGCAAGGACTAGCGAGAGCAATGAGCAGTTCTTC. This sequence encodes CSVARTSESNEQFF.